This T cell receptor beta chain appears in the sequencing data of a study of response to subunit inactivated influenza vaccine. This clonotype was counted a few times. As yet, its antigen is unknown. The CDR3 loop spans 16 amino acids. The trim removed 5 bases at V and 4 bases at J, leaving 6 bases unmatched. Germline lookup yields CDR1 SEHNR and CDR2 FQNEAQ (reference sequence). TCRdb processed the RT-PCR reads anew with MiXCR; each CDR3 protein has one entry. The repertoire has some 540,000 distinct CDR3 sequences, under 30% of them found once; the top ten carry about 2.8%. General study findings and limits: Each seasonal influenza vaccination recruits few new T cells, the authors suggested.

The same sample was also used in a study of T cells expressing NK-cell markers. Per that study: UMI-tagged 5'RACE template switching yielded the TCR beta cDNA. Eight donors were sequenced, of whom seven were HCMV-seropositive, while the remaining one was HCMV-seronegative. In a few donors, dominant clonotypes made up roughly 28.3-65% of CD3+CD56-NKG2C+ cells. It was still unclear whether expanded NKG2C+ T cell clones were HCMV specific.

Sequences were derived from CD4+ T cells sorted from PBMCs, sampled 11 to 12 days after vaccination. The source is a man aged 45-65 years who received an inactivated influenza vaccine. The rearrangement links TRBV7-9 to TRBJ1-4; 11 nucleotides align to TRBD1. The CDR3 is CASSRGQGAYNEKLFF. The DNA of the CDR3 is TGTGCCAGCAGCCGAGGACAGGGGGCCTATAATGAAAAACTGTTTTTT.